The rows below give T cell receptor beta chains drawn from one sample of a study of early T cells in non-severe SARS-CoV-2 infection. TCRdb re-analysed the 5' RACE reads in MiXCR, keeping a single row per CDR3 protein. The data contain about 35,000 distinct CDR3 sequences, approximately 6.1% of them singletons. Material: whole blood. The receptors originated from an adult who was a healthcare worker with PCR-confirmed SARS-CoV-2 infection or an uninfected control (not recorded which). CDR3s include the opening cysteine and the closing phenylalanine or tryptophan. Fields, in order: clone size, J gene, D gene, V gene, CDR3 DNA, CDR3 protein. D genes are given only for firm matches. A row's size may be missing; if present it is once, few, many or a size class.

many | TRBJ2-7 | TRBD2 | TRBV20-1 | TGCAGTGCTAGGGGGGGGAGCTCCTACGAGCAGTACTTC | CSARGGSSYEQYF
. | TRBJ2-7 | . | TRBV18 | TGTGCCAGCTCACAGTCCGGGGCAGGAAATAGCTACGAGCAGTACTTC | CASSQSGAGNSYEQYF
many | TRBJ1-5 | . | TRBV7-9 | TGTGCCAGCAGCTTAGACAGCAATCAGCCCCAGCATTTT | CASSLDSNQPQHF
many | TRBJ2-5 | . | TRBV10-1 | TGCGCCAGCAGTGAGTCAGGGGTCAATACCCAGTACTTC | CASSESGVNTQYF
many | TRBJ1-1 | . | TRBV7-3 | TGTGCCAGCAGCCTGTCTTCTCGGGCTGAAGCTTTCTTT | CASSLSSRAEAFF
few | TRBJ1-1 | . | TRBV5-1 | TGCGCCAGCAGACTGGGAGGTTCGACTGAAGCTTTCTTT | CASRLGGSTEAFF
many | TRBJ2-3 | . | TRBV6-1 | TGTGCCAGCAGCCCCTCAGAGGGCAGTGGAGATACGCAGTATTTT | CASSPSEGSGDTQYF
many | TRBJ2-7 | . | TRBV5-6 | TGTGCCAGCAGCTTGGGACAGCTCTACGAGCAGTACTTC | CASSLGQLYEQYF
many | TRBJ1-2 | . | TRBV4-1 | TGCGCCAGCAGCCAATATCAATCCGGGGGGGATCGCGGCTACACCTTC | CASSQYQSGGDRGYTF
many | TRBJ2-1 | TRBD1 | TRBV29-1 | TGCAGCGTTGCGGGACAGCTCTACAATGAGCAGTTCTTC | CSVAGQLYNEQFF
many | TRBJ2-7 | TRBD1 | TRBV6-6 | TGTGCCAGCATCGAGGGACAGGGGCTAAGCGAGCAGTACTTC | CASIEGQGLSEQYF
many | TRBJ1-5 | TRBD1 | TRBV12-3/TRBV12-4 | TGTGCCAGCAGTCGGACAGGGAATAGCAATCAGCCCCAGCATTTT | CASSRTGNSNQPQHF
. | TRBJ2-5 | . | TRBV20-1 | TGCAGTGCTAGAGATAGACAGAAGCAAGAGACCCAGTACTTC | CSARDRQKQETQYF
many | TRBJ2-5 | TRBD2 | TRBV10-2 | TGCGCCAGCAATACAGCGGGAGCGGTAGAGACCCAGTACTTC | CASNTAGAVETQYF
many | TRBJ2-1 | . | TRBV6-6 | TGTGCCAGCAGTTCATCGGGGAGCTCCTACAATGAGCAGTTCTTC | CASSSSGSSYNEQFF
many | TRBJ1-5 | . | TRBV27 | TGTGCCAGCAGCTCCTGGGGGGGCGGTGGCAATCAGCCCCAGCATTTT | CASSSWGGGGNQPQHF
. | TRBJ2-1 | TRBD2 | TRBV19 | TGTGCCAGTAGTATGCGGGAGGGCCTGGGTGAGCAGTTCTTC | CASSMREGLGEQFF
many | TRBJ2-2 | . | TRBV7-9 | TGTGCCAGCAGCCTACCCTGGCCAGAAAACACCGGGGAGCTGTTTTTT | CASSLPWPENTGELFF
few | TRBJ2-5 | . | TRBV5-6 | TGTGCCAGCAGCTTGGGGACCTCCCTATCGGAAGAGACCCAGTACTTC | CASSLGTSLSEETQYF
many | TRBJ1-5 | . | TRBV3-1 | TGTGCCAGCAGCCAAGACACCGATCAGCCCCAGCATTTT | CASSQDTDQPQHF
many | TRBJ2-1 | TRBD2 | TRBV28 | TGTGCCAGCAGACCACCCATCGGACTAGCGGGAGGAGGTAGCTCCTACAATGAGCAGTTCTTC | CASRPPIGLAGGGSSYNEQFF
. | TRBJ2-2 | . | TRBV6-2/TRBV6-3 | TGTGCCAGCAGCCGACCCACCGGGGAGCTGTTTTTT | CASSRPTGELFF
. | TRBJ2-7 | . | TRBV7-9 | TGTGCCAGCAGCTCGGAAGGGAGCTCCTACGAGCAGTACTTC | CASSSEGSSYEQYF
many | TRBJ2-3 | TRBD2 | TRBV6-4 | TGTGCCAGCAGTGCTACGACTAGCGACACAGATACGCAGTATTTT | CASSATTSDTDTQYF
. | TRBJ2-1 | TRBD2 | TRBV2 | TGTGCCAGCAACCGGTTTGGGACTAACTACAATGAGCAGTTCTTC | CASNRFGTNYNEQFF
many | TRBJ2-3 | . | TRBV10-1 | TGCGCCAGCAGTGACGGCCTACCAGATACGCAGTATTTT | CASSDGLPDTQYF
many | TRBJ2-7 | . | TRBV12-3/TRBV12-4 | TGTGCCAGCAGTACACTATCCTACGAGCAGTACTTC | CASSTLSYEQYF
. | TRBJ2-3 | . | TRBV28 | TGTGCCAGCAGTTGGATAAACCCGCGCACAGATACGCAGTATTTT | CASSWINPRTDTQYF
. | TRBJ1-1 | TRBD1 | TRBV3-1 | TGTGCCAGCAGCCGCACAGGGGCAGGAAACACTGAAGCTTTCTTT | CASSRTGAGNTEAFF
many | TRBJ2-2 | TRBD2 | TRBV10-3 | TGTGCCATCAGTATGCCTAGCGGGAGAAACACCGGGGAGCTGTTTTTT | CAISMPSGRNTGELFF
few | TRBJ2-1 | . | TRBV14 | TGTGCCAGCAGCGAGGGACTTGATATCTCCTACAATGAGCAGTTCTTC | CASSEGLDISYNEQFF
medium-sized | TRBJ2-2 | TRBD1 | TRBV11-2 | TGTGCCAGCAGCCTTCAGGGGGCGGACACCGGGGAGCTGTTTTTT | CASSLQGADTGELFF
many | TRBJ2-1 | . | TRBV7-2 | TGTGCCAGCAGCCCCCAGGCAGGTAACAATGAGCAGTTCTTC | CASSPQAGNNEQFF
many | TRBJ1-5 | . | TRBV20-1 | TGCAGTGCTACCCGGACAGATTATAGCAATCAGCCCCAGCATTTT | CSATRTDYSNQPQHF
many | TRBJ2-5 | . | TRBV20-1 | TGCAGTGCTAGAGTCGGGTTAATGGAGACCCAGTACTTC | CSARVGLMETQYF
many | TRBJ2-5 | TRBD2 | TRBV14 | TGTGCCAGCAGACGAACTAGCGGAAAAGAGACCCAGTACTTC | CASRRTSGKETQYF
many | TRBJ2-5 | . | TRBV12-3/TRBV12-4 | TGTGCCAGCAGCGTTAGCGGCCAAGAGACCCAGTACTTC | CASSVSGQETQYF
. | TRBJ2-3 | TRBD2 | TRBV2 | TGTGCCAGCAGGACGGGACTAGAATGGGATACGCAGTATTTT | CASRTGLEWDTQYF
many | TRBJ2-7 | . | TRBV4-1 | TGCGCCAGCAGCCAGACCCTATCCGGGCTGAGCTCCTACGAGCAGTACTTC | CASSQTLSGLSSYEQYF
few | TRBJ2-3 | . | TRBV24-1 | TGTGCCACCAGTGATCTGGGAGGGACACCGGGTTGGACAGATACGCAGTATTTT | CATSDLGGTPGWTDTQYF
. | TRBJ1-2 | . | TRBV6-5 | TGTGCCAGCAAAAAGGACAGCGACCTTTTCTATGGCTACACCTTC | CASKKDSDLFYGYTF
many | TRBJ1-2 | TRBD1 | TRBV4-1 | TGCGCCAGCAGCCAAGATAGGGCAGGGGGCCAGTATTTGCCCCCCTACACCTTC | CASSQDRAGGQYLPPYTF
many | TRBJ2-2 | . | TRBV7-6 | TGTGCCAGCAGCCTACTTCTGGGGAACAGCGGGGAGCTGTTTTTT | CASSLLLGNSGELFF
many | TRBJ2-5 | . | TRBV2 | TGTGCCAGCAGTGAGTTGAGGGGCCAAGAGACCCAGTACTTC | CASSELRGQETQYF
many | TRBJ2-3 | TRBD1 | TRBV30 | TGTGCCGGAGCGACAGGGAGCGCAGATACGCAGTATTTT | CAGATGSADTQYF
many | TRBJ2-1 | TRBD1 | TRBV7-6 | TGTGCCAGCAGCTTAGTTGGACAGGGGTCGTTTGATGAGCAGTTCTTC | CASSLVGQGSFDEQFF
many | TRBJ2-3 | . | TRBV30 | TGTGCCTGGAGTGTAAATCCCCGGGGGACAGATACGCAGTATTTT | CAWSVNPRGTDTQYF
medium-sized | TRBJ2-2 | . | TRBV5-6 | TGTGCCAGCAGCTTGGGGGCGAACACCGGGGAGCTGTTTTTT | CASSLGANTGELFF
. | TRBJ2-5 | . | TRBV23-1 | TGCGCCAGCAGTCAAGAGACCGAGAACCAAGAGACCCAGTACTTC | CASSQETENQETQYF
many | TRBJ1-4 | . | TRBV7-9 | TGTGCCAGCAGGGCACCGAATCAGCCTAATGAAAAACTGTTTTTT | CASRAPNQPNEKLFF
many | TRBJ2-3 | TRBD2 | TRBV7-2 | TGTGCCAGCAGCTTAAACGGGAGGACGGCAGATACGCAGTATTTT | CASSLNGRTADTQYF